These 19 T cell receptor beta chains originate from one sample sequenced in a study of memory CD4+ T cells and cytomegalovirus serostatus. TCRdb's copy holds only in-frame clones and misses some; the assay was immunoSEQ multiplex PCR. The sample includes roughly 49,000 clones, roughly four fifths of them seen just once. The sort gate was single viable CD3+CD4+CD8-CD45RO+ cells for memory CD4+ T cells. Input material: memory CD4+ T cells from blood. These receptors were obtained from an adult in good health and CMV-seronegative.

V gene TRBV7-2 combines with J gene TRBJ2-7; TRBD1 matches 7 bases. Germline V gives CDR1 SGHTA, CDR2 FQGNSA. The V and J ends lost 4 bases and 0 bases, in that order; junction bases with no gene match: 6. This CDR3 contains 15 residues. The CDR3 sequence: CASSSQGDTSYEQYF. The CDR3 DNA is TGTGCCAGCAGCTCCCAGGGGGATACCTCCTACGAGCAGTACTTC.

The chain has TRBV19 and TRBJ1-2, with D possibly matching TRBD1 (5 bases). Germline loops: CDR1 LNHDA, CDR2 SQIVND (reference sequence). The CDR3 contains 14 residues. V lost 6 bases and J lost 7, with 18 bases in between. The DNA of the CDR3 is TGTGCCAGTAGACCGACAGTCCTGGCGCGTGGCTACACCTTC. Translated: CASRPTVLARGYTF.

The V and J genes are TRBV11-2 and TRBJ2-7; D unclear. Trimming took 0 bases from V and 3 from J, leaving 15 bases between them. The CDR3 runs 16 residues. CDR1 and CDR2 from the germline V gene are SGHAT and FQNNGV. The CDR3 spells CASSLDWKGTLYEQYF. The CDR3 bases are TGTGCCAGCAGCTTAGATTGGAAGGGAACCCTCTACGAGCAGTACTTC.

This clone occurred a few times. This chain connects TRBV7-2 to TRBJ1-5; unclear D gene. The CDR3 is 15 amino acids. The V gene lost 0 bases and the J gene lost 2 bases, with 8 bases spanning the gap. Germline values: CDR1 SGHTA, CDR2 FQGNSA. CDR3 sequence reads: CASSLAAGGNQPQHF. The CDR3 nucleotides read TGTGCCAGCAGCTTAGCTGCAGGAGGCAATCAGCCCCAGCATTTT.

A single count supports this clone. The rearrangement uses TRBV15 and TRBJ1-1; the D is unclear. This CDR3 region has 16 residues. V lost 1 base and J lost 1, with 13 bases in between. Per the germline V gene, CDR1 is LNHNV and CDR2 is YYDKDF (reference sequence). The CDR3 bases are TGTGCCACCAGCAGAGGACGTGGGCAGTCGAACACTGAAGCTTTCTTT. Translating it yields CATSRGRGQSNTEAFF. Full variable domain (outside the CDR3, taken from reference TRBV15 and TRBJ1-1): DAMVIQNPRYQVTQFGKPVTLSCSQTLNHNVMYWYQQKSSQAPKLLFHYYDKDFNNEADTPDNFQSRRPNTSFCFLDIRSPGLGDTAMYLCATSRGRGQSNTEAFFGQGTRLTVV.

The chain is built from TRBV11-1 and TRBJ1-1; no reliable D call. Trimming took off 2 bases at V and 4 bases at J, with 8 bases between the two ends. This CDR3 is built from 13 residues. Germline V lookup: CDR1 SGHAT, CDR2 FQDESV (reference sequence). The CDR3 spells CASSLNEFTEAFF. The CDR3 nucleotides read TGTGCCAGCAGCTTAAATGAGTTCACTGAAGCTTTCTTT.

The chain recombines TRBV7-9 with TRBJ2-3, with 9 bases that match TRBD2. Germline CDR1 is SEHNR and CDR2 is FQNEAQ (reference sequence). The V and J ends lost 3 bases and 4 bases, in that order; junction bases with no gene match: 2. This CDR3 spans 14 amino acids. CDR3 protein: CASSFGGGADTQYF. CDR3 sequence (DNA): TGTGCCAGCAGCTTCGGCGGGGGGGCAGATACGCAGTATTTT.

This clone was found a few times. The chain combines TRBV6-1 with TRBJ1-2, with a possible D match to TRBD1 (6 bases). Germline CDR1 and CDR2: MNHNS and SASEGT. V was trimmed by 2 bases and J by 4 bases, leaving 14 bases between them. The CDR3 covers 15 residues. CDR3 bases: TGTGCCAGCAGTGAAAGCGGGGGGGCGAGCTATGGCTACACCTTC. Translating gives CASSESGGASYGYTF.

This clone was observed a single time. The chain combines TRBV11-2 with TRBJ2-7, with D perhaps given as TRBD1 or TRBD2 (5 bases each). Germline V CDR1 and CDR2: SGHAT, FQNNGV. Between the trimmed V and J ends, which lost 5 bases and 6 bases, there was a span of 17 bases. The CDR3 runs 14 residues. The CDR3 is CASSHGRGVGEQYF. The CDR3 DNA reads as TGTGCCAGCAGCCACGGAAGGGGAGTCGGCGAGCAGTACTTC.

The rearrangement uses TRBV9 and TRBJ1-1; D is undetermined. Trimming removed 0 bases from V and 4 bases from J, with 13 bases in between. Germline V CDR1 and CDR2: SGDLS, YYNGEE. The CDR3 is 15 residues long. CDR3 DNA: TGTGCCAGCAGCGTAGCTCCACAGTCGGCCACTGAAGCTTTCTTT. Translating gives CASSVAPQSATEAFF.

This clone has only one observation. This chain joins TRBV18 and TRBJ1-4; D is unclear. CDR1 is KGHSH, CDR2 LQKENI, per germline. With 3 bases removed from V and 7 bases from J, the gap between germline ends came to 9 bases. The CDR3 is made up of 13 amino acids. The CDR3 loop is CASSPPMGEKLFF. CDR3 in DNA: TGTGCCAGCTCACCCCCCATGGGTGAAAAACTGTTTTTT.

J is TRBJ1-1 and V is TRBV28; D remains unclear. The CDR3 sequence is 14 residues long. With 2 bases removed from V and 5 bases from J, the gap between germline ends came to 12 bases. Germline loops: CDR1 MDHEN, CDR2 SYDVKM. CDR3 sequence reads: CASSLSHSITEAFF. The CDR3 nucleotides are TGTGCCAGCAGTTTAAGTCATAGTATAACTGAAGCTTTCTTT.

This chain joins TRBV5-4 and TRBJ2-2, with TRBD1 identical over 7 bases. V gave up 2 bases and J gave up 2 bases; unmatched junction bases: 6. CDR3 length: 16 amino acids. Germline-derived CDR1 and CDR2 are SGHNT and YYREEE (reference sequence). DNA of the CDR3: TGTGCCAGCAGCTTATTTTCAGGGGGAAACACCGGGGAGCTGTTTTTT. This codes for CASSLFSGGNTGELFF.

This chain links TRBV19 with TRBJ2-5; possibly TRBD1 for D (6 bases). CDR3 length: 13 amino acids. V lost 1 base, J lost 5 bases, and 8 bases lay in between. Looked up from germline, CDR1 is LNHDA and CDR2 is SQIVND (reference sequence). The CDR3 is CASSIGQVETQYF. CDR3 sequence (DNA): TGTGCCAGTAGTATAGGACAGGTTGAGACCCAGTACTTC. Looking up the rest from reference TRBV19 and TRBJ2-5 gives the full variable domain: DGGITQSPKYLFRKEGQNVTLSCEQNLNHDAMYWYRQDPGQGLRLIYYSQIVNDFQKGDIAEGYSVSREKKESFPLTVTSAQKNPTAFYLCASSIGQVETQYFGPGTRLLVL.

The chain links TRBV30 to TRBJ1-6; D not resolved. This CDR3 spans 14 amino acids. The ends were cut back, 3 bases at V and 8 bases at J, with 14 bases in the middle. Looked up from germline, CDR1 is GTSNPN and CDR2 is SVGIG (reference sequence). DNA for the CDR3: TGTGCCTGGAGGCTTACGGCGGACCATTCACCCCTCCACTTT. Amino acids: CAWRLTADHSPLHF.

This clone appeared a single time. The CDR3 loop is CASSDGGQETQYF. For the CDR3, the DNA is TGTGCCAGCAGTGATGGCGGACAAGAGACCCAGTACTTC. The J gene is TRBJ2-5, the V gene TRBV6-1; D uncertain. The CDR3 is made up of 13 amino acids. Germline V lookup: CDR1 MNHNS, CDR2 SASEGT. The V gene lost 3 bases and the J gene lost 2 bases, with 7 bases spanning the gap.

CDR3 in amino acids: CASSDYSSGANVLTF. DNA of the CDR3: TGTGCCAGCAGTGACTACAGCTCTGGGGCCAACGTCCTGACTTTC. The chain couples TRBV2 to TRBJ2-6; D gene uncertain. V was clipped by 3 bases and J by 0 bases, with 6 bases between them. Germline-derived CDR1 and CDR2 are SNHLY and FYNNEI. The CDR3 length is 15 residues.

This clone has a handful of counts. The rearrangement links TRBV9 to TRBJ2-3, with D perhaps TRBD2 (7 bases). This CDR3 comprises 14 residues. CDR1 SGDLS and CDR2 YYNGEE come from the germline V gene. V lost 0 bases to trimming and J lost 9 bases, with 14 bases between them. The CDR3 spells CASSVGGEGGTQYF. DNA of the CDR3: TGTGCCAGCAGCGTAGGAGGGGAGGGGGGCACGCAGTATTTT.

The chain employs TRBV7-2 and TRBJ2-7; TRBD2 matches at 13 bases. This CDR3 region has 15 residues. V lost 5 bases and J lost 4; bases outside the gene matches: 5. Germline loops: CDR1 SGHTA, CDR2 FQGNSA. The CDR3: CASSPPGLAGYEQYF. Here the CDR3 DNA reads TGTGCCAGCAGCCCCCCGGGACTAGCGGGGTACGAGCAGTACTTC.